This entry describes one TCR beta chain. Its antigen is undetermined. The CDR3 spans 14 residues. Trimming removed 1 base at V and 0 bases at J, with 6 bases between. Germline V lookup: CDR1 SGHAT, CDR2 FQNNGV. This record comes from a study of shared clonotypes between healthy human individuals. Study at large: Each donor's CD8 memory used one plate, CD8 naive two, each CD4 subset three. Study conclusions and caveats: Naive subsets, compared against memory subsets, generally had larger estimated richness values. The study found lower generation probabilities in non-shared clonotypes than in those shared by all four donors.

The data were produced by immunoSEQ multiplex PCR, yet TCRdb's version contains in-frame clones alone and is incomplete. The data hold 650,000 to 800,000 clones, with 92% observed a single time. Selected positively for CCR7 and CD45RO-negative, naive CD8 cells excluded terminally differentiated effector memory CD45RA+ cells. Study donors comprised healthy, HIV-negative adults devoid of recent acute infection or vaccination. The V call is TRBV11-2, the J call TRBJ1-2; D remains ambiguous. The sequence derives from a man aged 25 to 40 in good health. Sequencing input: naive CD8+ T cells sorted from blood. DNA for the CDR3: TGTGCCAGCAGCTTAGGGGCGGCTAACTATGGCTACACCTTC. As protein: CASSLGAANYGYTF. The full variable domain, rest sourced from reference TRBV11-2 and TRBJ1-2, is EAGVAQSPRYKIIEKRQSVAFWCNPISGHATLYWYQQILGQGPKLLIQFQNNGVVDDSQLPKDRFSAERLKGVDSTLKIQPAKLEDSAVYLCASSLGAANYGYTFGSGTRLTVV.